A single sample is the source of the 9 T cell receptor beta chains below, sequenced in a study of shared clonotypes between healthy human individuals (dated by TCRdb to the early 2020s). Library prep was done by the immunoSEQ multiplex PCR assay. The table was pulled from immuneACCESS by TCRdb, which kept in-frame rearrangements only. Such tables lose some clones; where checked, under half of the loss comes from unresolved V genes, and the rest has no known cause. This sample has approximately 2,000,000 clones in its table, and around 95% of those were observed once. The ten largest make up more than 1.5% of the sample. For the CD8 naive samples, CD45RO-negative cells were positively selected for CCR7, yielding a CD45RA+CCR7+ population from which TemRA cells were excluded. Sequencing was carried out using naive CD8+ T cells from PBMCs. According to the study, the label for this sample's cell subset or site signals: CD45RA+CCR7+. These receptors were collected from a man aged 18 to 35 in good health. Some clones in this sample may be carry-over from other donors' samples.

This chain joins TRBV19 and TRBJ1-5; possibly TRBD1 for D (6 bases). In germline, CDR1 is LNHDA, CDR2 SQIVND (reference sequence). The CDR3 consists of 16 residues. Between the trimmed V and J ends, which lost 4 bases and 3 bases, there was a span of 16 bases. DNA for the CDR3: TGTGCCAGTAGTACCCGGGACACCCCTACCAATCAGCCCCAGCATTTT. It is translated as CASSTRDTPTNQPQHF.

V usage is TRBV28 and J usage is TRBJ2-1; 9 bases fit TRBD1. CDR3 size: 15 residues. V trimming: 7 bases; J trimming: 3 bases; junction bases outside the gene matches: 7. Germline V CDR1 and CDR2: MDHEN, SYDVKM. The CDR3 bases are TGTGCCAGCATTACAGGGGGCTGGAGCTACAATGAGCAGTTCTTC. It translates to CASITGGWSYNEQFF.

The chain combines TRBV5-4 with TRBJ1-4; D is perhaps TRBD1 (5 bases). CDR1 SGHNT and CDR2 YYREEE come from the germline V gene (reference sequence). Between the trimmed V and J ends, which lost 0 bases and 6 bases, there was a span of 12 bases. The CDR3 is 15 amino acids. This CDR3 is CASSLGGEFHEKLFF. CDR3 DNA sequence: TGTGCCAGCAGCTTGGGGGGGGAGTTTCATGAAAAACTGTTTTTT. Based on the CDR3 plus reference TRBV5-4 and TRBJ1-4, the full variable domain is ETGVTQSPTHLIKTRGQQVTLRCSSQSGHNTVSWYQQALGQGPQFIFQYYREEENGRGNFPPRFSGLQFPNYSSELNVNALELDDSALYLCASSLGGEFHEKLFFGSGTQLSVL.

The gene calls are TRBV5-6 and TRBJ2-5; D call uncertain. Germline-derived CDR1 and CDR2 are SGHDT and YYEEEE. The V end was cut by 4 bases, the J end by 5 bases, with 9 bases between. This CDR3 is built from 12 residues. In nucleotides, the CDR3 is TGTGCCAGCAGCGCGGAGTGGGAGACCCAGTACTTC. Amino acids: CASSAEWETQYF.

The J gene is TRBJ2-1, the V gene TRBV27; a weak D match, TRBD2 (6 bases). V was clipped by 5 bases and J by 7 bases, with 27 bases between them. CDR3 length: 18 residues. Per the germline V gene, CDR1 is MNHEY and CDR2 is SMNVEV (reference sequence). The CDR3: CASSPQPWGVARGNEQFF. The CDR3 DNA reads as TGTGCCAGCAGTCCTCAACCCTGGGGCGTCGCCCGGGGGAATGAGCAGTTCTTC.

This sequence joins TRBV6-6 and TRBJ2-7, with TRBD2 matching over 8 bases. CDR3 size: 16 residues. Germline V CDR1 and CDR2: MNHNY, SVGAGI (reference sequence). With 1 base clipped from V and 3 bases from J, the junction kept 8 bases outside the gene matches. The CDR3 DNA sequence: TGTGCCAGCAGTTACTTACTCTCGGGACTAGGCTACGAGCAGTACTTC. This sequence encodes CASSYLLSGLGYEQYF.

The chain uses TRBV13 and TRBJ1-1, with D possibly being TRBD1 (6 bases). Looked up from germline, CDR1 is PRHDT and CDR2 is FYEKMQ (reference sequence). This CDR3 has 14 amino acids. V was clipped by 5 bases and J by 4 bases, with 14 bases between them. CDR3 sequence reads: CASSNSTGPTEAFF. CDR3 DNA sequence: TGTGCCAGCAGCAACTCAACAGGGCCCACTGAAGCTTTCTTT. Drawing the rest from reference TRBV13 and TRBJ1-1, the complete variable domain is AAGVIQSPRHLIKEKRETATLKCYPIPRHDTVYWYQQGPGQDPQFLISFYEKMQSDKGSIPDRFSAQQFSDYHSELNMSSLELGDSALYFCASSNSTGPTEAFFGQGTRLTVV.

With regard to this clone: At the DNA level, this CDR3 is encoded by other sequences in the same sample as well. The rearrangement joins TRBV27 to TRBJ2-7, with D possibly being TRBD2 (5 bases). The CDR3 extends over 13 amino acids. V was shortened by 5 bases and J by 1 base, with 9 bases between the two germline ends. Germline lookup yields CDR1 MNHEY and CDR2 SMNVEV (reference sequence). The CDR3, as DNA: TGTGCCAGCAGTCCGCGGGTTTCCTACGAGCAGTACTTC. Its translation: CASSPRVSYEQYF.

The genes are TRBV6-1 and TRBJ2-7; TRBD1 is a possible D gene (5 bases). Deletions cut 2 bases from V and 0 bases from J, with 11 bases between. The CDR3 is made up of 15 amino acids. Looked up from germline, CDR1 is MNHNS and CDR2 is SASEGT. For the CDR3, the DNA is TGTGCCAGCAGTGAACTGACAGTAGACTCCTACGAGCAGTACTTC. It translates to CASSELTVDSYEQYF.